This entry features one T cell receptor beta chain sequence. This clonotype has just a few counts. Its antigen remains unidentified. Base qualities were left out, and no much larger clone turns up one base away. There are 15 amino acids in the CDR3, from cysteine to phenylalanine inclusive. The only DNA kept is the CDR3, 45 bases in frame from the first base. Via the germline V gene, CDR1 is KGHDR and CDR2 SFDVKD. The junction carries 15 bases between V and J, which are trimmed by 9 bases and 0 bases respectively. This entry belongs to a study of T-cell memory formation after mild COVID-19 (dated by TCRdb to the early 2020s). General notes on the study: TCR sequence clusters from the two donors were found to be largely donor specific. The cohort comprised two young, previously healthy adult volunteers, one female and one male. In a couple of donors, T-cell clones that expanded and contracted after mild COVID-19 were tracked by sequencing TCRalpha and TCRbeta repertoires over time.

Paper-wide results and their limitations: Only a couple of mild cases were covered in the study, and larger cohorts including severe cases with pre-infection samples were considered necessary. Contracting CD4+ clones were located mainly in the CM and EM memory subsets, whereas CD8+ clones were found to be enriched in EMRA. SARS-CoV-2 specificity of the second-wave clones peaking on day 37 was not confirmed. The detection of some responding clones in pre-infection memory suggests that pre-existing cross-reactive memory T cells joined the SARS-CoV-2 response. Clones contracting from day 15 to 85 had balanced CD4/CD8 phenotypes, while a second wave expanding from day 15 to 37 was biased towards CD4+.

PBMCs were isolated by Ficoll-Paque density gradient centrifugation. This sample was sequenced with an Illumina NovaSeq 6000. TCRalpha and TCRbeta cDNA libraries were built by 5'RACE with constant-segment primers, adding sample barcodes and unique molecular identifiers. Trizol reagent was used to extract RNA from every sample. The libraries were amplified in two PCR steps, and the second step added a second sample barcode and Illumina TruSeq adapters. Sequencing of the libraries was done on an Illumina NovaSeq, producing 2 x 150 bp paired-end reads. Processing in the source paper ran as follows. Reads were demultiplexed and collapsed into UMI-guided consensus sequences with migec v1.2.7. With mixcr v2.1.11, UMI consensuses were aligned to TRA and TRB V and J templates and assembled into clonotypes. A clonotype was counted as expanded or contracted only if both edgeR and NoisET called the change significant, with noise models trained on biological replicates. For edgeR calls, the cutoffs were a false discovery rate-adjusted p below 0.01 and a log2 fold-change threshold of 1. As an exploratory analysis of dynamics, max-normalized trajectories of the 1000 most abundant clonotypes were examined by PCA with hierarchical clustering. Separately sequenced CD4+ and CD8+ repertoires were used to assign a CD4 or CD8 phenotype to each responding clone. Clones were called with MiXCR by TCRdb after fastp trimmed the public reads at Q25, and only in-frame beta chains were retained. One record per CDR3 amino acid sequence lists the most common genes and DNA. The V and J calls come from TCRdb's annotation, not from the publication. Present in this sample are a few hundred thousand distinct CDR3 sequences, about a sixth of which were seen just once. The ten largest clones take up more than 20% of the sample.

This receptor was obtained from a man aged 18 to 35 who had mild COVID-19 (a few samples of this study predate the infection). The sample titles of this study are shuffled in the database, so cell type and time point are left out; the donor was told from shared clones. Sequencing was carried out using PBMCs or a T cell subset sorted from them (not recorded which). The receptor chain draws on TRBV24-1 and TRBJ2-3; the best D guess is TRBD2, with 6 bases matching. The DNA sequence reads TGTGCCACCCCCGGGACTGAAGATAGCACAGATACGCAGTATTTT. This sequence encodes CATPGTEDSTDTQYF.